This T cell receptor (beta chain) was documented in a study of T cells in severe cutaneous drug reactions (dated by TCRdb to about 2019). In terms of the full investigation: Patients were recruited between the early 2010s and the late 2010s from Taiwan, Thailand and a European registry network. Enrollment was limited to patients whose SJS/TEN or DRESS diagnosis was probable or definite according to RegiSCAR criteria. The culprit drug was assigned using the Naranjo algorithm and the ALDEN drug causality algorithm. Blister fluids/cells, PBMC and other biological samples were taken from patients in the acute stage or the recovery stage. The study paired bulk TCR sequencing with single-cell sequencing, quantitative PCR validation, functional assays and transgenic mouse experiments. To build the libraries, iRepertoire multiplex PCR was used, and the authors pointed to a comparison in which iRepertoire and 5' RACE methods, with or without UMI, captured abundant clonotypes similarly. Points the paper makes about the study in general: The authors stated that further study is still needed to find out whether the public TCR applies more generally to SJS/TEN caused by other drugs. A public TCRbeta CDR3, present at a mean of around 14% in all seven CBZ-SJS/TEN blister samples, was undetectable or scarce in PBMC from tolerant controls and healthy donors.

The donors whose samples were sequenced had carbamazepine-induced Stevens-Johnson syndrome or toxic epidermal necrolysis (CBZ-SJS/TEN). The peripheral blood repertoires were taken from CBZ-SJS/TEN patients of two origins, a few Han Chinese and about six European. To look for drug-specific clonotypes, next-generation sequencing was used to profile the T cell receptor repertoires of patients with drug-induced severe cutaneous adverse reactions. RNA was isolated either from blister cells of skin lesions or from peripheral blood mononuclear cells. For both bulk and single-cell sequencing, libraries were prepared with the iRepertoire multiplex PCR system and TCR subtype-specific primers. Bulk TCR beta libraries were generated by multiplex PCR with primers targeting V, D and J gene regions. Each sample contributed roughly 95-550 ng of RNA as input for preparing the bulk TCR library. Bulk TCR beta amplicons were sequenced on an Illumina MiSeq. In the paper's pipeline: Sample misassignments and low-quality sequencing reads were removed through quality control steps. The CDR3 was defined as the amino acids lying between the Y[YFLI]C motif of the V gene and the [FW]GXGT motif of the J segment. CDR3 clonotypes and TRBV and TRBJ gene assignments were based on the IMGT database. Per-sample TRBV expression was normalized to the mean of the same gene in PBMC from a few dozen healthy donors. TCRdb reprocessed the reads, so every CDR3 protein sequence counts as one entry and DNA is not shown. What appears here as the V and J calls and clone size reflects TCRdb's work, not the paper's. This sample's table lists over 2,000 distinct CDR3 sequences. The top ten clones comprise 20% of the sample.

No count is recorded, but by frequency this clonotype is medium-sized (0.01 to 0.1%). Its antigen remains unidentified. The sample taken for sequencing was PBMCs. The clonotype was recovered from a human donor with Stevens-Johnson syndrome, a severe cutaneous drug reaction.

The CDR3 corresponds to CATSGPGLAGVRSYEQYF. Here the chain combines TRBV15 and TRBJ2-7; TCRdb proposes TRBD2, but this gene call is untestable without DNA. Per the germline V gene (reference sequence), LNHNV is the CDR1 and YYDKDF is the CDR2. The CDR3 sequence holds 18 residues, the cysteine and phenylalanine included. No DNA is given.